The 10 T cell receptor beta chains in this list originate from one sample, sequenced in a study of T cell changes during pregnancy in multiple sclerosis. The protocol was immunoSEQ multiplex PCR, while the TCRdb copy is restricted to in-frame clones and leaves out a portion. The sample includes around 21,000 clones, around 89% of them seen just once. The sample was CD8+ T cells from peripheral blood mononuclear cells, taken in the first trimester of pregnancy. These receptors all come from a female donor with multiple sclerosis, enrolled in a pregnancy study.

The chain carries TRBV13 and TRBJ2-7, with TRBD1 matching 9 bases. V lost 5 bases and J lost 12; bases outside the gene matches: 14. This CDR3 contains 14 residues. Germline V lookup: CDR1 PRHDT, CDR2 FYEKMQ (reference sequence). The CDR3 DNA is TGTGCCAGCAGCCCAGGGACAGGGAATGGAATACCGTACTTC. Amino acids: CASSPGTGNGIPYF.

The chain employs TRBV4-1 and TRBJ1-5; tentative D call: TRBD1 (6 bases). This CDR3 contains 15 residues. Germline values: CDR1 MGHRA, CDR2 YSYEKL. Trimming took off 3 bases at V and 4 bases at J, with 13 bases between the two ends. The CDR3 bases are TGCGCCAGCAGCCAGAAACAGGGTTATAATCAGCCCCAGCATTTT. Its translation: CASSQKQGYNQPQHF.

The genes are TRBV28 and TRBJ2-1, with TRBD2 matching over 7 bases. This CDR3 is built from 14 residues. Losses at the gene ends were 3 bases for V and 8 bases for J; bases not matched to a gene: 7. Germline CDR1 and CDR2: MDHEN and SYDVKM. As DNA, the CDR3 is TGTGCCAGCAGTTTCGGGGGGAGGGCCGATGAGCAGTTCTTC. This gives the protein CASSFGGRADEQFF.

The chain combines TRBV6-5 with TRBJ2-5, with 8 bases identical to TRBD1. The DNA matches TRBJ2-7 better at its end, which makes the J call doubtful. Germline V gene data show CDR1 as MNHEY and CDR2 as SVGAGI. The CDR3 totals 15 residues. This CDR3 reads CASRPGQGYSYEQYF. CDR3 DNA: TGTGCCAGCAGACCTGGACAGGGATACTCCTACGAGCAGTACTTC.

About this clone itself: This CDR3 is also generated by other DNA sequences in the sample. The CDR3 sequence is CASSSGTSGKNEQFF. The CDR3 DNA follows: TGTGCCAGCTCCTCCGGGACTAGCGGGAAGAATGAGCAGTTCTTC. This rearrangement joins TRBV27 to TRBJ2-1; TRBD2 matches 13 bases. The CDR3 loop spans 15 amino acids. From germline, CDR1 is MNHEY and CDR2 SMNVEV (reference sequence). V shed 8 bases and J 7 bases; nucleotides not matched to a gene: 8.

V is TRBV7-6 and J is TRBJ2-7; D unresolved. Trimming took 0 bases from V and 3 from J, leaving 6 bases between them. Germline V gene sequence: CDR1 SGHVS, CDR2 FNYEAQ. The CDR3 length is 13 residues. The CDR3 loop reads CASSLASHYEQYF. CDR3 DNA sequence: TGTGCCAGCAGCTTAGCTAGCCACTACGAGCAGTACTTC.

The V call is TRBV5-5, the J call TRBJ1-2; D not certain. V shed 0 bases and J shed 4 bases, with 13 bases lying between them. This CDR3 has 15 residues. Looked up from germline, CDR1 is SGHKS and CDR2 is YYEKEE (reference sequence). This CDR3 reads CASSLAPGRGYGYTF. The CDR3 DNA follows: TGTGCCAGCAGCTTGGCCCCTGGGCGGGGCTATGGCTACACCTTC.

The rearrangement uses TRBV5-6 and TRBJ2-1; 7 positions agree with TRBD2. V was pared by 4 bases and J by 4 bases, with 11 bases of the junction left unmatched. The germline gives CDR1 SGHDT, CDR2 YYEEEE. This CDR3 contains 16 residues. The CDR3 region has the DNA TGTGCCAGCAGCACCGACCGGGACTATTCTTACAATGAGCAGTTCTTC. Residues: CASSTDRDYSYNEQFF.

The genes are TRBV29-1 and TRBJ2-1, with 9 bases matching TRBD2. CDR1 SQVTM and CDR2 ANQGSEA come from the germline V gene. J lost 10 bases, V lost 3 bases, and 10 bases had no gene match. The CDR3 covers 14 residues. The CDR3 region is CSVESAGGGSEQFF. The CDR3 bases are TGCAGCGTTGAGTCGGCGGGGGGGGGTAGCGAGCAGTTCTTC.

The CDR3 is CASSSPGQGGVPSETQYF. The CDR3 nucleotides read TGTGCCAGCAGTAGCCCGGGACAGGGGGGAGTTCCGTCAGAGACCCAGTACTTC. The genes are TRBV25-1 and TRBJ2-5, with TRBD1 identical over 11 bases. The CDR3 sequence is 18 residues long. Germline assignment: CDR1 MGHDK and CDR2 SYGVNS. J gave up 4 bases and V 5 bases, and 15 bases lay outside the gene matches.